Presented here are 9 T cell receptor beta chains from one specimen sequenced in a study of CD4 T cells in relation to SARS-CoV-2 and coronaviruses. Method: immunoSEQ multiplex PCR; TCRdb's copy keeps in-frame clones and lacks some. The sample carries 65,000 or so clones, about 94% recorded once. CD4+ T cells from unexposed donors were obtained before the COVID-19 pandemic (2011-2018). Material for sequencing was naive CD4+ T cells from PBMCs. The subset was: naive CD4+ T cells isolated by negative enrichment. Every receptor here comes from a human donor in good health.

The J gene is TRBJ2-2, the V gene TRBV9, with 11 positions matching TRBD2. The CDR3 consists of 17 residues. Germline V CDR1 and CDR2: SGDLS, YYNGEE. V gave up 4 bases and J gave up 0 bases; unmatched junction bases: 5. In nucleotides, the CDR3 is TGTGCCAGCAGCCCAAGGACTAGCGGGTCGAACACCGGGGAGCTGTTTTTT. The encoded protein is CASSPRTSGSNTGELFF. Supplemented by reference TRBV9 and TRBJ2-2, the full variable domain reads DSGVTQTPKHLITATGQRVTLRCSPRSGDLSVYWYQQSLDQGLQFLIQYYNGEERAKGNILERFSAQQFPDLHSELNLSSLELGDSALYFCASSPRTSGSNTGELFFGEGSRLTVL.

The chain combines TRBV30 with TRBJ2-5; tentative D call: TRBD1 (6 bases). V lost 4 bases and J lost 5, with 14 bases in between. This CDR3 region has 13 residues. Germline CDR1 is GTSNPN and CDR2 is SVGIG (reference sequence). CDR3: CAWTWGLAETQYF. The CDR3 DNA follows: TGTGCCTGGACGTGGGGGCTCGCGGAGACCCAGTACTTC. Combining the CDR3 with reference TRBV30 and TRBJ2-5 gives the whole variable domain SQTIHQWPATLVQPVGSPLSLECTVEGTSNPNLYWYRQAAGRGLQLLFYSVGIGQISSEVPQNLSASRPQDRQFILSSKKLLLSDSGFYLCAWTWGLAETQYFGPGTRLLVL.

The gene calls are TRBV3-1 (or the pseudogene TRBV3-2) and TRBJ1-2, with D unclear. The CDR3 has 17 amino acids. V lost 1 base, J lost 1 base, and 16 bases lay in between. Germline V gives CDR1 LGHDT, CDR2 YNNKEL (reference sequence). The CDR3 protein is CASSQGHLTSDNYGYTF. The DNA of the CDR3 is TGTGCCAGCAGCCAAGGACATTTAACCTCAGATAACTATGGCTACACCTTC.

This chain joins TRBV28 and TRBJ1-2, with 10 positions matching TRBD1. V shed 4 bases and J 4 bases; nucleotides not matched to a gene: 6. The CDR3 is 15 amino acids. Per germline, CDR1 MDHEN and CDR2 SYDVKM. The CDR3 reads CASSWSDRGSYGYTF. The CDR3 DNA is TGTGCCAGCAGTTGGTCGGACAGGGGGTCCTATGGCTACACCTTC.

The chain joins TRBV4-1 to TRBJ1-1, with TRBD1 identical over 7 bases. Losses at the gene ends were 4 bases for V and 5 bases for J; bases not matched to a gene: 7. This CDR3 is built from 14 residues. CDR1 MGHRA and CDR2 YSYEKL come from the germline V gene. DNA of the CDR3: TGCGCCAGCAGCCGGAGACAGGGTGGGACTGAAGCTTTCTTT. Amino acid sequence: CASSRRQGGTEAFF.

The chain joins TRBV28 to TRBJ2-7; TRBD2 matches 11 bases. Looked up from germline, CDR1 is MDHEN and CDR2 is SYDVKM. V trimming: 5 bases; J trimming: 2 bases; junction bases outside the gene matches: 5. The CDR3 contains 15 residues. The CDR3 sequence is CASSTGLAATYEQYF. DNA of the CDR3: TGTGCCAGCAGTACGGGACTAGCGGCCACCTACGAGCAGTACTTC.

The chain carries TRBV5-1 and TRBJ2-5; D is uncertain. Germline V gives CDR1 SGHRS, CDR2 YFSETQ. Trimming removed 0 bases from V and 2 bases from J, with 5 bases in between. The CDR3 contains 13 residues. This CDR3 is CASSLASQETQYF. The DNA for the CDR3 is TGCGCCAGCAGCTTGGCCTCGCAAGAGACCCAGTACTTC.

J is TRBJ1-6 and V is TRBV5-6; unclear D gene. This CDR3 is 15 amino acids long. The V end lost 1 base, the J end lost 9 bases, and 14 bases lay between the germline ends. Germline V gene sequence: CDR1 SGHDT, CDR2 YYEEEE. The DNA of the CDR3 is TGTGCCAGCAGCTTGTTCCCTGCATCTAGTTCACCCCTCCACTTT. It specifies CASSLFPASSSPLHF.

The CDR3 coding sequence is TGTGCCAGCAACGGGGGCAGGGGGTTGAACACTGAAGCTTTCTTT. Translated: CASNGGRGLNTEAFF. The V call is TRBV28, the J call TRBJ1-1; 7 nucleotides line up with TRBD1. Germline values: CDR1 MDHEN, CDR2 SYDVKM. This CDR3 contains 15 residues. V dropped 7 bases and J dropped 0; count of bases not matched to a gene: 8.